What follows are 21 T cell receptor beta chains derived from one specimen sequenced in a study of CD8 T cells in ankylosing spondylitis. TCRdb fed the 5' RACE reads into MiXCR, producing one record per CDR3 protein. Among about 480,000 distinct CDR3 sequences listed, 17% were seen once. Broader study findings: Seemingly distinctive of ankylosing spondylitis blood was a TCR beta motif formed by eight highly homologous variants.

Antigens of these TCRs are unknown. What was sequenced was blood, either unsorted or a sorted T cell fraction (not recorded which). The receptors stem from a male donor with ankylosing spondylitis.

This clonotype was picked up a small number of times. The chain employs TRBV30 and TRBJ1-2; D might be TRBD1 (5 bases). Germline V gives CDR1 GTSNPN, CDR2 SVGIG (reference sequence). The CDR3 runs to 15 residues. V was trimmed by 1 base and J by 12 bases, leaving 24 bases between them. CDR3 sequence: CAWSDGVMSLPGNTF. In DNA form, the CDR3 reads TGTGCCTGGAGTGATGGAGTTATGTCACTCCCAGGGAACACCTTC.

This clonotype has only one observation. Since no conserved phenylalanine or tryptophan closes the CDR3, a read error is the likely cause. The V call is TRBV12-3 or TRBV12-4, the J call TRBJ2-2, with 7 bases that match TRBD1. The CDR3 has 14 residues. The junction had 6 bases not matched to a gene; V was cut back by 7 bases and J by 4 bases. The CDR3 is CASTETGPTGELFY. The CDR3 DNA reads as TGTGCCAGCACGGAGACAGGGCCCACCGGGGAGCTGTTTTAT.

This clonotype has just a few counts. The rearrangement joins TRBV4-2 to TRBJ1-4; weak D call: TRBD1 (5 bases). There are 16 residues in the CDR3. V lost 2 bases, J lost 5 bases, and 15 bases lay in between. Germline-derived CDR1 and CDR2 are LGHNA and YNFKEQ. The CDR3 loop reads CASSQPGQLENEKLFF. CDR3 bases: TGTGCCAGCAGCCAACCGGGGCAGTTAGAAAATGAAAAACTGTTTTTT.

This clonotype was picked up many times. The chain has TRBV6-2 or TRBV6-3 and TRBJ2-6; no firm D call. CDR1 and CDR2 from the germline V gene are MNHEY and SVGEGT. The V and J ends lost 4 bases and 0 bases respectively, with 4 bases between them. The CDR3 loop spans 14 amino acids. As DNA, the CDR3 is TGTGCCAGCAGTTCCCGCTCTGGGGCCAACGTCCTGACTTTC. Protein product: CASSSRSGANVLTF.

This chain connects TRBV7-3 to TRBJ2-1, with TRBD2 matching over 7 bases. The CDR3 spans 12 residues. J lost 7 bases, V lost 5 bases, and 2 bases had no gene match. Germline CDR1 and CDR2: SGHTA and FQGTGA. In DNA form, the CDR3 reads TGTGCCAGCAGCGGGGGGGTGAATGAGCAGTTCTTC. Translation: CASSGGVNEQFF. Variable domain in full (rest from reference TRBV7-3 and TRBJ2-1): GAGVSQTPSNKVTEKGKYVELRCDPISGHTALYWYRQSLGQGPEFLIYFQGTGAADDSGLPNDRFFAVRPEGSVSTLKIQRTERGDSAVYLCASSGGVNEQFFGPGTRLTVL.

The CDR3 region has the DNA TGTGCCACCCAGAGGGGGGCACGGTCGGAAAAACTGTTTTTT. Translated: CATQRGARSEKLFF. The genes are TRBV2 and TRBJ1-4; D might be TRBD1 (6 bases). V lost 10 bases and J 8 bases, leaving 20 bases between the germline ends. The CDR3 runs to 14 residues. CDR1 and CDR2 from the germline V gene are SNHLY and FYNNEI.

This clonotype was picked up a small number of times. This rearrangement joins TRBV5-1 to TRBJ2-1; 11 nucleotides line up with TRBD2. The V gene end was trimmed by 4 bases and the J gene end by 2 bases; junction bases not matched to a gene: 2. Germline V gives CDR1 SGHRS, CDR2 YFSETQ. There are 15 residues in the CDR3. The CDR3 sequence is CASSVLAGAYNEQFF. The CDR3 bases are TGCGCCAGCAGCGTACTAGCGGGAGCCTACAATGAGCAGTTCTTC.

This clonotype was detected a few times. This rearrangement joins TRBV14 to TRBJ1-2, with TRBD1 matching over 9 bases. The CDR3 extends over 15 amino acids. Unmatched junction bases numbered 8, after V lost 4 bases and J lost 5 bases. Germline V gives CDR1 SGHDN, CDR2 FVKESK. The CDR3 is CASSRTQGAGYGYTF. CDR3 coding DNA: TGTGCCAGCAGCCGAACACAGGGGGCGGGGTATGGCTACACCTTC.

This clonotype was seen at least ten times. The chain combines TRBV12-3 or TRBV12-4 with TRBJ1-1, with TRBD1 matching 7 bases. The V and J ends lost 8 bases and 7 bases, in that order; junction bases with no gene match: 10. The CDR3 contains 13 residues. Here the CDR3 DNA reads TGTGCCAGCCGTAAAGAGGGACAGCTTGAAGCTTTCTTT. It codes for CASRKEGQLEAFF.

V usage is TRBV15 and J usage is TRBJ2-2; D gene uncertain. Germline V gene lookup returns CDR1 LNHNV and CDR2 YYDKDF (reference sequence). The V gene lost 0 bases and the J gene lost 3 bases, with 14 bases spanning the gap. The CDR3 is made up of 17 amino acids. As DNA, the CDR3 is TGTGCCACCAGCAGAGATCTGGACGCCAGAGACACCGGGGAGCTGTTTTTT. Encoded protein: CATSRDLDARDTGELFF.

This clonotype was recorded a few times. This chain uses TRBV20-1 with TRBJ1-5; possible D gene TRBD1, 6 bases. CDR1 is DFQATT and CDR2 is SNEGSKA in the germline V gene (reference sequence). The CDR3 sequence is 18 residues long. Trimming took 6 bases from V and 0 from J, leaving 24 bases between them. CDR3 protein: CSANLRQAYLYSNQPQHF. CDR3 DNA: TGCAGTGCCAATCTCCGACAGGCCTACCTTTATAGCAATCAGCCCCAGCATTTT.

The sample holds one count of this clonotype. V gene TRBV30 combines with J gene TRBJ1-5; D gene unclear. Germline V CDR1 and CDR2: GTSNPN, SVGIG (reference sequence). This CDR3 spans 15 amino acids. V lost 0 bases and J 0 bases, leaving 9 bases between the germline ends. The DNA of the CDR3 is TGTGCCTGGAGTGTACCTACTTCTAGCAATCAGCCCCAGCATTTT. Residues: CAWSVPTSSNQPQHF.

The V call is TRBV20-1, the J call TRBJ1-5, with D possibly TRBD1 on 5 matching bases. CDR3 length: 15 residues. Trimming stripped 6 bases from V and 3 bases from J, with 18 bases between. The germline CDR1 and CDR2 sequences are DFQATT and SNEGSKA (reference sequence). The CDR3 nucleotides are TGCAGTGCCAGACCGAGGGGAATGAACAATCAGCCCCAGCATTTT. This translates into CSARPRGMNNQPQHF.

J is TRBJ1-2 and V is TRBV18; maybe TRBD1 (5 bases). CDR3 length equals 16 residues. V gave up 0 bases and J gave up 4 bases, with 15 bases separating them. Per the germline V gene, CDR1 is KGHSH and CDR2 is LQKENI. The CDR3 DNA reads as TGTGCCAGCTCACCACCGGGGCCGGGGCAGAGCTATGGCTACACCTTC. The encoded protein is CASSPPGPGQSYGYTF.

V usage is TRBV12-3 or TRBV12-4 and J usage is TRBJ1-5; TRBD1 might be the D (6 bases). The CDR3 is 15 amino acids. The ends were cut back, 5 bases at V and 0 bases at J, with 11 bases in the middle. Here the CDR3 DNA reads TGTGCCAGCAGTAAACAGGGCCCTAGCAATCAGCCCCAGCATTTT. Translating gives CASSKQGPSNQPQHF.

The chain uses TRBV5-1 and TRBJ1-2; 7 bases are shared with TRBD1. The CDR3 extends over 15 amino acids. Unmatched junction bases numbered 10, after V lost 4 bases and J lost 4 bases. Germline values: CDR1 SGHRS, CDR2 YFSETQ. CDR3 coding DNA: TGCGCCAGCAGCCATCAGACAGGGTCCAGCTATGGCTACACCTTC. As protein: CASSHQTGSSYGYTF.

This sequence joins TRBV4-1 and TRBJ2-1; 8 nucleotides match TRBD2. Losses at the gene ends were 1 base for V and 1 base for J; bases not matched to a gene: 9. Germline CDR1 and CDR2: MGHRA and YSYEKL. The CDR3 is made up of 18 amino acids. The CDR3 bases are TGCGCCAGCAGCCAAGTTTTCCCGATAGCGGGATCCTACAATGAGCAGTTCTTC. It translates to CASSQVFPIAGSYNEQFF.

The chain has TRBV20-1 and TRBJ2-7, with 8 bases matching TRBD2. Germline CDR1 DFQATT, CDR2 SNEGSKA (reference sequence). V trimming: 6 bases; J trimming: 3 bases; junction bases outside the gene matches: 4. The CDR3 runs to 12 residues. The DNA of the CDR3 is TGCAGTGCGTCGGCGGGGGGCTACGAGCAGTACTTC. Encoded protein: CSASAGGYEQYF.

This clonotype was picked up a small number of times. The gene calls are TRBV3-1 and TRBJ2-5; TRBD2 agrees at 8 bases. CDR3 length: 15 amino acids. The germline gives CDR1 LGHDT, CDR2 YNNKEL (reference sequence). V lost 2 bases to trimming and J lost 4 bases; unmatched junction nucleotides: 6. The CDR3 protein is CASSQIAGLGETQYF. The DNA for the CDR3 is TGTGCCAGCAGCCAAATAGCGGGACTGGGAGAGACCCAGTACTTC.

This clonotype was counted a few times. The rearrangement uses TRBV2 and TRBJ2-2, with D possibly being TRBD1 or TRBD2 (5 bases each). This CDR3 contains 14 residues. Trimming left V 7 bases short and J 1 base short, with 10 bases between. CDR1 is SNHLY and CDR2 is FYNNEI in the germline V gene. The CDR3 nucleotides are TGTGCCAGCACTAAGAGGGGGAACACCGGGGAGCTGTTTTTT. This gives the protein CASTKRGNTGELFF.

The gene calls are TRBV5-1 and TRBJ2-1; D might be TRBD2 (5 bases). Germline lookup yields CDR1 SGHRS and CDR2 YFSETQ. This CDR3 region has 14 residues. V was shortened by 0 bases and J by 6 bases, with 10 bases between the two germline ends. CDR3 nucleotides: TGCGCCAGCAGCTTGGCCCTACTAGGCAATGAGCAGTTCTTC. It codes for CASSLALLGNEQFF.